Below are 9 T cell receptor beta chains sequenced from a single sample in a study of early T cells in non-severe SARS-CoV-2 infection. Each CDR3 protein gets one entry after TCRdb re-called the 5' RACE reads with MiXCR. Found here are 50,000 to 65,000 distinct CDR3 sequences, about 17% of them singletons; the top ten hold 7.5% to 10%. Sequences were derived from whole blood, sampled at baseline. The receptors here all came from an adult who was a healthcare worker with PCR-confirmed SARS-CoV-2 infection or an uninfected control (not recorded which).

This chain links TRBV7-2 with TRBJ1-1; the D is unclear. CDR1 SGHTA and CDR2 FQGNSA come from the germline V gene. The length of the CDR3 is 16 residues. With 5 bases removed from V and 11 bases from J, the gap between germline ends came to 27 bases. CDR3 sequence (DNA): TGTGCCAGCAGCCTGGTCCCTGGTCTTAACCAGAGCTTTGCTTTCTTT. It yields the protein CASSLVPGLNQSFAFF.

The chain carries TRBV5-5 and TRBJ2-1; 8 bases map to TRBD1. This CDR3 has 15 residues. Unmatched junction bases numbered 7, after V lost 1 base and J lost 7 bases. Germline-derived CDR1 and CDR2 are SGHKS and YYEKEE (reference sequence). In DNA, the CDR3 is TGTGCCAGCAGCTTGTATGCCGGACAGGGAAATGAGCAGTTCTTC. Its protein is CASSLYAGQGNEQFF.

The CDR3 DNA follows: TGTGCCATCAGTCCTCCGGGACGCTCCTACGAGCAGTACTTC. It translates to CAISPPGRSYEQYF. This rearrangement joins TRBV10-3 to TRBJ2-7; the D call may be TRBD1 or TRBD2 (5 bases each). There are 14 residues in the CDR3. The germline V gene has CDR1 ENHRY and CDR2 SYGVKD. The ends were cut back, 5 bases at V and 0 bases at J, with 11 bases in the middle.

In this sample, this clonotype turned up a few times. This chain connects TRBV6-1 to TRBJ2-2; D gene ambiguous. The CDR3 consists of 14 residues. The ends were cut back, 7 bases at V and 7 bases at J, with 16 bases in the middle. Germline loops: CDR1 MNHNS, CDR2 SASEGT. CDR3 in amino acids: CASTSRTNVGELFF. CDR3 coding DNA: TGTGCCAGCACTTCTCGGACCAACGTCGGGGAGCTGTTTTTT.

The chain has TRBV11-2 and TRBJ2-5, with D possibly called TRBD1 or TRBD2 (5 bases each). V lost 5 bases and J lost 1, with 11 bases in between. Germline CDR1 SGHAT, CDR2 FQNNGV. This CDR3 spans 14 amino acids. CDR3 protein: CASSPGRRQETQYF. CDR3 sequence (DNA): TGTGCCAGCAGCCCGGGACGCCGCCAAGAGACCCAGTACTTC.

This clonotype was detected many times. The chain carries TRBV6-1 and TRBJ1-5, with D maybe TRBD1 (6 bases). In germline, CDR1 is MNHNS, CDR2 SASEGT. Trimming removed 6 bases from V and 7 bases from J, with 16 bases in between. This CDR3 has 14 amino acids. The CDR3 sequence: CASREYTGNQPQHF. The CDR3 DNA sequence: TGTGCCAGCAGGGAATATACAGGGAACCAGCCCCAGCATTTT.

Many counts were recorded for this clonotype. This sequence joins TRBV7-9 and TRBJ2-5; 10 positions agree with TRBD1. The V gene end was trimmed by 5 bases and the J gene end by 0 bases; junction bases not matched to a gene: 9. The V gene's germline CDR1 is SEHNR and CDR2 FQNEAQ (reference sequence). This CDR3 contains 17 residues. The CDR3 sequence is CASSLGQGTQNQETQYF. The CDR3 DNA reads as TGTGCCAGCAGCCTGGGACAGGGGACCCAAAACCAAGAGACCCAGTACTTC.

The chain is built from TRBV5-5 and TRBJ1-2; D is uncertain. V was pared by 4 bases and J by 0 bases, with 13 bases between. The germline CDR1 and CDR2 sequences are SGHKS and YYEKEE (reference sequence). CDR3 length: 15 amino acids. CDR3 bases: TGTGCCAGCAGCACCGCCTTTGGCTCTAACTATGGCTACACCTTC. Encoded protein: CASSTAFGSNYGYTF. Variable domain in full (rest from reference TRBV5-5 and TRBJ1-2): DAGVTQSPTHLIKTRGQQVTLRCSPISGHKSVSWYQQVLGQGPQFIFQYYEKEERGRGNFPDRFSARQFPNYSSELNVNALLLGDSALYLCASSTAFGSNYGYTFGSGTRLTVV.

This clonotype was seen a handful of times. CDR3: CASSLPRSNEQFF. CDR3 bases: TGTGCCAGCAGTCTCCCCCGCTCCAATGAGCAGTTCTTC. The genes are TRBV12-3 or TRBV12-4 and TRBJ2-1; D is unresolved. This CDR3 comprises 13 residues. Trimming removed 5 bases from V and 6 bases from J, with 11 bases in between.